This T cell receptor (beta chain) appears in the sequencing data of a study of T-cell memory formation after mild COVID-19 (TCRdb year 2021). Turning to the overall study: TCR sequence clusters from the two donors were found to be largely donor specific. The cohort was made up of two young adult volunteers, one female and one male, who were previously healthy. T-cell clones expanding and contracting after mild COVID-19 in a couple of donors were tracked by longitudinal TCRalpha and TCRbeta repertoire sequencing.

V and J lose 4 bases and 0 bases, and a span of 13 bases separates them. There are 16 amino acids in the CDR3, from cysteine to phenylalanine inclusive. The CDR3 DNA has 48 bases and is translated from base 1. CDR1 is given as KGHDR and CDR2 as SFDVKD, both from the germline V gene. Sequencing used an Illumina NovaSeq 6000. TCRalpha and TCRbeta cDNA libraries were constructed by 5'RACE with constant-segment primers, with sample barcodes and unique molecular identifiers being introduced. Trizol reagent was used to extract RNA from every sample. Amplification of the libraries took two PCR steps, and the second step added a second sample barcode plus Illumina TruSeq adapters. Libraries were sequenced on an Illumina NovaSeq with 2 x 150 bp paired-end reads. For the original study's pipeline: Reads were demultiplexed and collapsed into UMI-guided consensus sequences with migec v1.2.7. With mixcr v2.1.11, UMI consensuses were aligned to TRA and TRB V and J templates and assembled into clonotypes. A clonotype was counted as expanded or contracted only if both edgeR and NoisET called the change significant, with noise models trained on biological replicates. For edgeR calls, the thresholds were a false discovery rate-adjusted p below 0.01 and a log2 fold-change of 1. PCA with hierarchical clustering of max-normalized trajectories of the 1000 most abundant clonotypes was used as exploratory dynamics analysis. The CD4 or CD8 phenotype of responding clones was assigned using the separately sequenced CD4+ and CD8+ repertoires. TCRdb trimmed the raw reads at Q25, called clones with MiXCR and kept productive beta chains. Identical CDR3 proteins give one entry, which carries the most common genes and DNA. The V and J calls here are based on TCRdb, not the publication. The sample table holds fewer than 200,000 distinct CDR3 sequences, of which about a fifth were seen once. The ten largest clones take up under 25% of the sample.

On the study overall, not on this receptor specifically: Only a couple of mild cases were covered in the study, and larger cohorts including severe cases with pre-infection samples were considered necessary. Some responding clones were detected in pre-infection memory, which suggested that pre-existing cross-reactive memory T cells had joined the SARS-CoV-2 response. Whether the second-wave clones peaking on day 37 were SARS-CoV-2 specific was not confirmed. Balanced CD4/CD8 phenotypes were observed for clones contracting from day 15 to 85, whereas a bias towards CD4+ was observed for a second wave of clones expanding from day 15 to 37. Contracting CD4+ clones appeared mostly in the CM and EM memory subsets, whereas CD8+ clones were enriched in EMRA.

Regarding this clonotype: The antigen it recognizes is unknown. One base away there is no much larger clone; base qualities are not given.

PBMCs were isolated by Ficoll-Paque density gradient centrifugation. This TCR derives from an adult woman who had mild COVID-19 (a few samples of this study predate the infection). The sample titles of this study are shuffled in the database, so cell type and time point are left out; the donor was told from shared clones. Sequenced sample: PBMCs or a T cell subset sorted from them (not recorded which). Recombination joined TRBV24-1 with TRBJ2-3; the D gene is perhaps TRBD1, on 5 matching bases. CDR3 protein: CATSELTDSSTDTQYF. The DNA reads TGTGCCACCAGTGAGCTGACAGATTCTAGCACAGATACGCAGTATTTT.